One and the same sample provided the 15 T cell receptor beta chains below, sequenced in a study of blood T cell repertoires in COVID-19. Repertoires were generated with immunoSEQ multiplex PCR, while TCRdb's copy carries only in-frame clones and drops some. This sample carries about 380,000 clones, around 85% of them seen once, and the ten largest clones take 3% to 4.5%. The sample comprised peripheral blood. Receptor source: a woman younger than 30 with acute or convalescent COVID-19.

This rearrangement joins TRBV9 to TRBJ1-1, with D maybe TRBD1 (5 bases). Trimming left V 0 bases short and J 1 base short, with 10 bases between. Per germline, CDR1 SGDLS and CDR2 YYNGEE. The CDR3 contains 15 residues. CDR3 region: CASSVVVGANTEAFF. The CDR3 DNA follows: TGTGCCAGCAGCGTAGTAGTAGGGGCGAACACTGAAGCTTTCTTT. Using reference TRBV9 and TRBJ1-1 for the parts outside the CDR3, the full variable domain is DSGVTQTPKHLITATGQRVTLRCSPRSGDLSVYWYQQSLDQGLQFLIQYYNGEERAKGNILERFSAQQFPDLHSELNLSSLELGDSALYFCASSVVVGANTEAFFGQGTRLTVV.

The chain carries TRBV6-6 and TRBJ1-6; 8 bases line up with TRBD1. The V and J ends lost 6 bases and 10 bases, in that order; junction bases with no gene match: 8. The CDR3 extends over 14 amino acids. Germline V gene data show CDR1 as MNHNY and CDR2 as SVGAGI (reference sequence). The DNA of the CDR3 is TGTGCCAGCAGGGACGGACAGGGTCGGTCACCCCTCCACTTT. Protein sequence: CASRDGQGRSPLHF.

The chain joins TRBV6-5 to TRBJ2-6; possible D gene TRBD1, 5 bases. The CDR3 runs 14 residues. V lost 6 bases, J lost 4 bases, and 10 bases lay in between. Germline CDR1 and CDR2: MNHEY and SVGAGI. The CDR3 is CASSRDYGANVLTF. The CDR3 DNA reads TGTGCCAGCAGCAGGGATTACGGGGCCAACGTCCTGACTTTC.

This chain joins TRBV3-1 (or the pseudogene TRBV3-2) and TRBJ1-2; no reliable D call. Trimming left V 1 base short and J 3 bases short, with 18 bases between. The germline V gene encodes CDR1 LGHDT and CDR2 YNNKEL (reference sequence). The CDR3 sequence is 17 residues long. The CDR3 protein is CASSQVALRPHDYGYTF. CDR3 sequence (DNA): TGTGCCAGCAGCCAAGTAGCCTTACGGCCGCACGACTATGGCTACACCTTC.

The CDR3 region is CASPGGNTIYF. Written as DNA, the CDR3 is TGTGCCAGTCCCGGGGGAAACACCATATATTTT. V gene TRBV2 combines with J gene TRBJ1-3; D gene ambiguous. The germline V gene encodes CDR1 SNHLY and CDR2 FYNNEI. The CDR3 spans 11 residues. The V and J ends lost 9 bases and 4 bases respectively, with 7 bases between them.

J is TRBJ1-3 and V is TRBV19; a weak D match, TRBD1 (6 bases). V was trimmed by 4 bases and J by 0 bases, leaving 13 bases between them. CDR1 is LNHDA, CDR2 SQIVND, per germline (reference sequence). The CDR3 contains 16 residues. CDR3 sequence: CASSTHRDYSGNTIYF. The CDR3 DNA follows: TGTGCCAGTAGTACCCACAGGGACTACTCTGGAAACACCATATATTTT.

The rearrangement links TRBV6-5 to TRBJ1-2, with D maybe TRBD1 (6 bases). The CDR3 is made up of 15 amino acids. Trimming removed 0 bases at V and 4 bases at J, with 12 bases between. Germline-derived CDR1 and CDR2 are MNHEY and SVGAGI. CDR3 nucleotides: TGTGCCAGCAGTTACTCGTTACAGGGCCTCTATGGCTACACCTTC. It translates to CASSYSLQGLYGYTF.

The rearrangement links TRBV10-1 to TRBJ1-1, with D possibly matching TRBD1 (6 bases). V shed 2 bases and J shed 1 base, with 14 bases lying between them. The CDR3 is 16 amino acids. Germline V CDR1 and CDR2: WNHNN, SYGVQD (reference sequence). CDR3 DNA: TGCGCCAGCAGTGAGACCCAGGGGTTTGGGAACACTGAAGCTTTCTTT. Its translation: CASSETQGFGNTEAFF.

The genes are TRBV10-1 and TRBJ2-5, with 9 bases lining up with TRBD1. Germline CDR1 WNHNN, CDR2 SYGVQD (reference sequence). This CDR3 is 16 amino acids long. J was trimmed by 3 bases and V by 8 bases; bases with no gene match: 13. CDR3 residues: CASSRGVRDREETQYF. The CDR3 DNA is TGCGCCAGCTCCAGGGGGGTACGGGACAGGGAAGAGACCCAGTACTTC.

V gene TRBV6-5 combines with J gene TRBJ2-1, with a possible D match to TRBD1 (6 bases). Germline V gene data show CDR1 as MNHEY and CDR2 as SVGAGI. V was trimmed by 8 bases and J by 5 bases, leaving 16 bases between them. The CDR3 sequence is 14 residues long. Here the CDR3 reads CASSRTVLNNEQFF. The CDR3 DNA is TGTGCCAGCTCCCGGACAGTACTAAACAATGAGCAGTTCTTC.

This clone is a singleton in its sample. V and J are TRBV3-1 (or the pseudogene TRBV3-2) and TRBJ2-5; D may be TRBD1 (6 bases). The CDR3 loop spans 14 amino acids. V lost 0 bases to trimming and J lost 4 bases, with 9 bases between them. Germline lookup yields CDR1 LGHDT and CDR2 YNNKEL (reference sequence). CDR3 sequence: CASSQDGRGETQYF. In DNA, the CDR3 is TGTGCCAGCAGCCAAGATGGCAGGGGAGAGACCCAGTACTTC.

V and J are TRBV30 and TRBJ1-3; tentative D call: TRBD1 (5 bases). Per the germline V gene, CDR1 is GTSNPN and CDR2 is SVGIG (reference sequence). The CDR3 covers 14 residues. Trimming removed 0 bases at V and 6 bases at J, with 12 bases between. The CDR3 sequence: CAWSVAGSLNTIYF. CDR3 bases: TGTGCCTGGAGTGTAGCAGGGTCGCTAAACACCATATATTTT.

V and J are TRBV30 and TRBJ2-5; TRBD2 matches at 11 bases. The CDR3 runs to 15 residues. Germline CDR1 and CDR2: GTSNPN and SVGIG (reference sequence). V dropped 1 base and J dropped 0; count of bases not matched to a gene: 1. Here the CDR3 DNA reads TGTGCCTGGAGTGGGGGACTAGCGGACCAAGAGACCCAGTACTTC. This gives the protein CAWSGGLADQETQYF. The entire variable domain, with the rest obtained from reference TRBV30 and TRBJ2-5, is as follows: SQTIHQWPATLVQPVGSPLSLECTVEGTSNPNLYWYRQAAGRGLQLLFYSVGIGQISSEVPQNLSASRPQDRQFILSSKKLLLSDSGFYLCAWSGGLADQETQYFGPGTRLLVL.

This sequence joins TRBV19 and TRBJ1-4, with 7 bases that match TRBD1. The junction had 6 bases not matched to a gene; V was cut back by 6 bases and J by 8 bases. The CDR3 consists of 13 residues. Germline CDR1 is LNHDA and CDR2 is SQIVND (reference sequence). The CDR3 bases are TGTGCCAGTAGGACCAGGGGGGAGGAAAAACTGTTTTTT. Amino acids: CASRTRGEEKLFF.

The chain recombines TRBV19 with TRBJ2-7, with 8 bases fitting TRBD2. The CDR3 has 13 residues. After removal of 10 bases from V and 6 bases from J, the junction contained 11 bases not matched to a gene. In germline, CDR1 is LNHDA, CDR2 SQIVND (reference sequence). DNA for the CDR3: TGTGCCACCCAGAGCGGGGGTGAAGGCGAGCAGTACTTC. Its protein product is CATQSGGEGEQYF.